The source of this TCR beta chain is a study of naive and memory T cell subsets. Study-level findings and limits: A few larger clonotypes appeared in naive repertoires, especially CD8, possibly memory cells re-expressing CD45RA.

This clonotype has a count of ten or more. Its antigen is unidentified. CDR3 length: 12 amino acids. V lost 5 bases to trimming and J lost 9 bases, with 12 bases between them. Germline loops: CDR1 MNHEY, CDR2 SVGEGT. Two oligonucleotides, mixed equimolar, formed the beta constant-region primer covering TRBC1 and TRBC2. Nested alpha and beta constant-region primers with the SP2 primer drove four PCR rounds on ligated cDNA. Using its own MiXCR run on the UMI-ligation and nested PCR reads, TCRdb lists one record per CDR3 protein. The sample holds some 82,000 distinct CDR3 sequences, about 10% seen once. Sequencing input: naive CD8+ T cells from blood. The origin of this receptor is a human donor in good health. V usage is TRBV6-2 or TRBV6-3 and J usage is TRBJ2-3; D not resolved. CDR3 in DNA: TGTGCCAGCAGTCTCTTCGGAGCGACGCAGTATTTT. It codes for CASSLFGATQYF.